Shown below are 7 T cell receptor beta chains from a single sample sequenced in a study of T cells in Graves' hyperthyroidism and ophthalmopathy. Template material for amplifying TCR beta CDR3 regions consisted of RNA transcripts. Researchers ran a first-round RT-PCR on the TCR CDR3 using the HTBI primer set. MiXCR, run by TCRdb on the multiplex PCR reads, gives a single entry per CDR3 protein. This table has 300,000 to 450,000 distinct CDR3 sequences, approximately 15% appearing once. What was sequenced was blood. The source of these receptors is a woman aged 30 to 39 with Graves' hyperthyroidism.

This clonotype was seen at least ten times. The chain recombines TRBV12-3 or TRBV12-4 with TRBJ1-5; D possibly corresponds to TRBD1 (5 bases). The CDR3 runs to 14 residues. V was trimmed by 5 bases and J by 5 bases, leaving 13 bases between them. The CDR3 spells CASSTRELHQPQHF. The CDR3 DNA reads TGTGCCAGCAGTACCAGGGAACTCCATCAGCCCCAGCATTTT.

This clonotype showed up many times. The chain is built from TRBV10-3 and TRBJ1-1; unclear D gene. V was trimmed by 3 bases and J by 1 base, leaving 12 bases between them. CDR3 size: 15 residues. CDR1 is ENHRY, CDR2 SYGVKD, per germline. CDR3 coding DNA: TGTGCCATCAGTGAAGCCTACAGATCGAACACTGAAGCTTTCTTT. Encoded protein: CAISEAYRSNTEAFF.

At least ten counts were recorded for this clonotype. The V and J genes are TRBV5-1 and TRBJ1-1; the D is unclear. Germline CDR1 SGHRS, CDR2 YFSETQ. The V gene lost 1 base and the J gene lost 0 bases, with 7 bases spanning the gap. The CDR3 has 14 amino acids. The CDR3 loop is CASSLTSMNTEAFF. CDR3 DNA: TGCGCCAGCAGCTTGACCAGCATGAACACTGAAGCTTTCTTT.

This clonotype was detected ten times or more. V is TRBV2 and J is TRBJ1-2, with 9 bases lining up with TRBD1. Germline loops: CDR1 SNHLY, CDR2 FYNNEI. Trimming cost V 3 bases and J 2 bases; bases outside gene matches: 4. The CDR3 totals 15 residues. The CDR3 coding sequence is TGTGCCAGCAGTGAGCAGACAGGGGGGAACTATGGCTACACCTTC. Translating it yields CASSEQTGGNYGYTF.

This chain links TRBV20-1 with TRBJ2-1; no clear D. The V gene lost 3 bases and the J gene lost 4 bases, with 7 bases spanning the gap. This CDR3 comprises 12 residues. The germline V gene encodes CDR1 DFQATT and CDR2 SNEGSKA (reference sequence). The CDR3 loop is CSASRIYNEQFF. CDR3 in DNA: TGCAGTGCTAGCAGGATATACAATGAGCAGTTCTTC.

This clonotype was counted ten times or more. The chain uses TRBV30 and TRBJ2-7; TRBD1 agrees at 7 bases. The V and J ends lost 5 bases and 6 bases, in that order; junction bases with no gene match: 13. This CDR3 contains 14 residues. In germline, CDR1 is GTSNPN, CDR2 SVGIG (reference sequence). The CDR3 sequence: CAWRDDRVTGEQYF. CDR3 coding DNA: TGTGCCTGGCGAGACGACAGGGTGACGGGCGAGCAGTACTTC.

The J gene is TRBJ2-7, the V gene TRBV27; 11 positions match TRBD1. Trimming removed 3 bases from V and 3 bases from J; junction bases left unmatched: 4. The CDR3 runs 15 residues. Per the germline V gene, CDR1 is MNHEY and CDR2 is SMNVEV (reference sequence). The CDR3 is CASSLWGQGDYEQYF. The CDR3 coding sequence is TGTGCCAGCAGTTTGTGGGGACAGGGGGACTACGAGCAGTACTTC.